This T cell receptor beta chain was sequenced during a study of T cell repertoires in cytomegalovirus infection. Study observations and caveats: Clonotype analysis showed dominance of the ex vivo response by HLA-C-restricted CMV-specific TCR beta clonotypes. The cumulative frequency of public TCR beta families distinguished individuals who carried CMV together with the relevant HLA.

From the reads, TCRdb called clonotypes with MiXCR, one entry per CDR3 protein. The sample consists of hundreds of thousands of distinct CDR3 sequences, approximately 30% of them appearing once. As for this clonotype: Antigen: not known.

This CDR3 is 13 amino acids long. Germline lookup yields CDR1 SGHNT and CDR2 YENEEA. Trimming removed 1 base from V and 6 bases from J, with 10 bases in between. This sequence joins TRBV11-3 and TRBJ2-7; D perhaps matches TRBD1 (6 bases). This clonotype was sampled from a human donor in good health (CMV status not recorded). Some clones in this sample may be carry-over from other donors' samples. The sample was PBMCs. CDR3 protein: CASSLVSDSEQYF. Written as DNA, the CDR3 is TGTGCCAGCAGCTTAGTGTCGGACAGCGAGCAGTACTTC.